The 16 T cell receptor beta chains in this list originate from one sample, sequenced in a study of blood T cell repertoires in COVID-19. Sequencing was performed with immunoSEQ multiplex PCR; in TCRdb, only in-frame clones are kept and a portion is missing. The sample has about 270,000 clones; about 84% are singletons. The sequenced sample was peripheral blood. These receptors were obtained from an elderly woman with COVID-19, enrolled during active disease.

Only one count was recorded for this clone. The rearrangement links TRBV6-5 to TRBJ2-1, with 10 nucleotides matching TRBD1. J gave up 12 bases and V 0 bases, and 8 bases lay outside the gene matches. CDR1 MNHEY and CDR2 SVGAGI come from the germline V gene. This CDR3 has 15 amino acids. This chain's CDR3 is CASSYSGTGDFGQFF. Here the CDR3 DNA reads TGTGCCAGCAGTTACTCAGGGACAGGGGATTTTGGGCAGTTCTTC.

Written as DNA, the CDR3 is TGTGCCAGCAGGTACTCTCGACAGCACCTTGAAGCTTTCTTT. Translating gives CASRYSRQHLEAFF. The chain has TRBV11-2 and TRBJ1-1; perhaps TRBD1 as D (5 bases). V was cut by 6 bases and J by 7 bases, with 18 bases left in between. The germline V gene encodes CDR1 SGHAT and CDR2 FQNNGV. This CDR3 spans 14 amino acids.

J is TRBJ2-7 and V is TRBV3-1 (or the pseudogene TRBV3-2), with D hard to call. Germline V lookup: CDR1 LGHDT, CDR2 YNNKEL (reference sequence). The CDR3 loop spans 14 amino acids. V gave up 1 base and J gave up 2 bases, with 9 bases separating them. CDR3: CASSQVVTAYEQYF. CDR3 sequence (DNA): TGTGCCAGCAGCCAAGTGGTAACAGCCTACGAGCAGTACTTC.

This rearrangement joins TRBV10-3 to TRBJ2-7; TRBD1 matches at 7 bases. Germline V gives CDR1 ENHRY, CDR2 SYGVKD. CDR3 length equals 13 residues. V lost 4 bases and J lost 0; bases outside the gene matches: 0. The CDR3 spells CAISGQGSYEQYF. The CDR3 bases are TGTGCCATCAGTGGACAGGGCTCCTACGAGCAGTACTTC.

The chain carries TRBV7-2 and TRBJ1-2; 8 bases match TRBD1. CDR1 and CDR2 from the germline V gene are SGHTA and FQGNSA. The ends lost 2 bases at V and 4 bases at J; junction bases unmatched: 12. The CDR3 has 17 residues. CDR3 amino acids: CASSLIGQGAFFYGYTF. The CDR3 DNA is TGTGCCAGCAGCTTAATTGGGCAGGGGGCTTTTTTCTATGGCTACACCTTC.

The CDR3 DNA follows: TGTGCCAGCAGCTTAAATGGTGCGGAGTTAGAGACCCAGTACTTC. Translating gives CASSLNGAELETQYF. The chain is built from TRBV7-3 and TRBJ2-5; D uncertain. The CDR3 length is 15 residues. Germline V CDR1 and CDR2: SGHTA, FQGTGA. V was pared by 1 base and J by 4 bases, with 13 bases between. Variable domain in full (rest from reference TRBV7-3 and TRBJ2-5): GAGVSQTPSNKVTEKGKYVELRCDPISGHTALYWYRQSLGQGPEFLIYFQGTGAADDSGLPNDRFFAVRPEGSVSTLKIQRTERGDSAVYLCASSLNGAELETQYFGPGTRLLVL.

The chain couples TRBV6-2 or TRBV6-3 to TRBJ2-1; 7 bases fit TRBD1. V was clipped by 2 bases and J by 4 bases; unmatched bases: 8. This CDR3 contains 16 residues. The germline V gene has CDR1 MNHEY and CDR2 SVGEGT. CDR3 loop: CASSYLVTGAYNEQFF. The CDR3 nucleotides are TGTGCCAGCAGTTACCTCGTAACAGGGGCGTACAATGAGCAGTTCTTC.

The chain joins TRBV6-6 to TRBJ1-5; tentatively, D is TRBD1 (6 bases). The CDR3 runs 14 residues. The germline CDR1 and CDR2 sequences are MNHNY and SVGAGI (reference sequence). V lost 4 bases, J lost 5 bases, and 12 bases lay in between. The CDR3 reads CASSWGRGDQPQHF. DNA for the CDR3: TGTGCCAGCAGTTGGGGGCGAGGAGATCAGCCCCAGCATTTT.

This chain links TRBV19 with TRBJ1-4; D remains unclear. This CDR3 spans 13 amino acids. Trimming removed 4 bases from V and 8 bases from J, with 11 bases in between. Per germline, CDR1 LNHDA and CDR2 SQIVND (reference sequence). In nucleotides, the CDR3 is TGTGCCAGTAGTAGGGGAGTACGAGAAAAACTGTTTTTT. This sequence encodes CASSRGVREKLFF. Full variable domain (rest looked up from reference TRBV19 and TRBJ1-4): DGGITQSPKYLFRKEGQNVTLSCEQNLNHDAMYWYRQDPGQGLRLIYYSQIVNDFQKGDIAEGYSVSREKKESFPLTVTSAQKNPTAFYLCASSRGVREKLFFGSGTQLSVL.

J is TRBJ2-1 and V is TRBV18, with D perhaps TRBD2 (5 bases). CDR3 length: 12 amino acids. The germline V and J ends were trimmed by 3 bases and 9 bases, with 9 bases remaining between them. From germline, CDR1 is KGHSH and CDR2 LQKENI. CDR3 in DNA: TGTGCCAGCTCACCGCTAGCCTTTGAGCAGTTCTTC. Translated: CASSPLAFEQFF.

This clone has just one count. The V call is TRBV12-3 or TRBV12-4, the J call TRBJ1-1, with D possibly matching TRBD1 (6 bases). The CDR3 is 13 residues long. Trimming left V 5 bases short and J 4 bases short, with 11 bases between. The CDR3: CASSPTGSTEAFF. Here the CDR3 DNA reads TGTGCCAGCAGTCCCACAGGGAGCACTGAAGCTTTCTTT.

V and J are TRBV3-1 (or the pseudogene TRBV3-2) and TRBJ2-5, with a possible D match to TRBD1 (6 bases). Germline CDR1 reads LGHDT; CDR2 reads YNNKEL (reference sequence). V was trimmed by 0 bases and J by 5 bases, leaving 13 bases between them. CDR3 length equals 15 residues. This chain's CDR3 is CASSQEGAGRETQYF. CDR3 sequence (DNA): TGTGCCAGCAGCCAAGAGGGGGCGGGCCGGGAGACCCAGTACTTC.

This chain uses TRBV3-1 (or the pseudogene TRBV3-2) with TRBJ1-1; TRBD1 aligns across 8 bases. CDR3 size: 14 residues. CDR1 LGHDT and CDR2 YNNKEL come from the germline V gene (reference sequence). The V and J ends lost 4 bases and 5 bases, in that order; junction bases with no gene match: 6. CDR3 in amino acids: CASSPWTGRTEAFF. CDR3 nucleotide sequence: TGTGCCAGCAGCCCGTGGACAGGGAGGACTGAAGCTTTCTTT.

The CDR3 bases are TGCGCCAGCAGCCAAGAAACTAGCGTCCCCTACGAGCAGTACTTC. Translation gives CASSQETSVPYEQYF. J is TRBJ2-7 and V is TRBV4-1; 7 bases match TRBD2. The CDR3 totals 15 residues. Germline loops: CDR1 MGHRA, CDR2 YSYEKL. V trimming: 0 bases; J trimming: 2 bases; junction bases outside the gene matches: 4.

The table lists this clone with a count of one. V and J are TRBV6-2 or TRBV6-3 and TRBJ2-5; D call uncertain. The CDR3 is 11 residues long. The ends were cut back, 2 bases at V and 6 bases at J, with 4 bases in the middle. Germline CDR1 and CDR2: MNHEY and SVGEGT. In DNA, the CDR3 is TGTGCCAGCAGTTACCTAAAGACCCAGTACTTC. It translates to CASSYLKTQYF.

CDR3 protein: CASSSGTGGSYNSPLHF. CDR3 coding DNA: TGTGCCAGCAGTTCCGGGACAGGGGGCTCCTATAATTCACCCCTCCACTTT. This chain joins TRBV7-8 and TRBJ1-6; 11 bases line up with TRBD1. Germline CDR1 is SGHVS and CDR2 is FQNEAQ. Trimming took 6 bases from V and 0 from J; bases not matched to a gene: 4. The CDR3 contains 17 residues.